This T cell receptor beta chain stems from a study of cytomegalovirus exposure and HLA in healthy donors (dated 2017 in TCRdb). Context from the whole study: The 666 repertoires of the first cohort and the roughly 120 validation repertoires were produced on the same platform, according to a later analysis. A separate validation cohort of about 110 different subjects was used in addition to the 666-subject first cohort. To predict cytomegalovirus infection status, the study brought together high-throughput TCR immunosequencing, statistical association of individual TCRs with disease status, and machine learning. The aim of the study was to test whether cataloging public T cell receptors could identify signatures of past pathogen exposure. General conclusions and limits of the study: Subsequent analysis determined that TCRs grouped into clusters in the first cohort also showed a tendency toward co-occurrence across the 120 or so validation repertoires, and 94% of cluster scores exceeded 0. All 130 or so repertoires were used to score co-occurrence in the validation cohort in a later analysis, because that analysis had no HLA typing for the cohort. Three of the identified cytomegalovirus-associated TCR beta chains were confirmed in vitro to be specific for cytomegalovirus antigens. While some public TCRs were present in many individuals, most TCR sequences turned up only very rarely across donors. A total of 164 TCR beta chains were listed by the study as associated with cytomegalovirus. The classifier was reported to diagnose cytomegalovirus status with high specificity and sensitivity in both the original and validation cohorts. The authors suggested that the approach could potentially be generalized to other disease states and immunological phenotypes.

As for this clone: Its recognized antigen is unknown. Base qualities are not provided; no much larger clone lies one nucleotide away.

The donors were included in the validation cohort of roughly 120 subjects, a group kept apart from the roughly 670-subject first cohort. From the germline V gene, CDR1 is KGHSH and CDR2 is LQKENI. For this chain, trimming is 2 bases at the V end and 5 bases at the J end, and the number of junction bases without a gene match is 4. Counted from cysteine to phenylalanine, this CDR3 has 15 amino acids. This entry keeps only the CDR3 DNA: 45 bases, framed from base 1. Libraries were built with the immunoSEQ multiplex PCR assay. In the source study's methods: To diagnose cytomegalovirus status from the catalog of TCR beta chain sequences, a statistical classification framework was built. TCRdb holds this immuneACCESS table with in-frame rearrangements only. Some clones are missing; in checked studies, unresolved V genes explain under half, and the rest has no known cause. V and J calls and clone size are copied from that table; D and trimming were computed from the DNA. The sample table shows over 200,000 clones, and about nine tenths are seen once. The ten largest clones represent approximately 3.1% of the sample.

The chain is encoded by TRBV18 joined to TRBJ2-1; a stretch of 9 junction bases matches TRBD1. The sequence was collected from a woman in her twenties or thirties in good health and CMV-seronegative. The material sequenced was PBMCs. The DNA is as follows: TGTGCCAGCTCACCAACGGGACAGGGCAACAATGAGCAGTTCTTC. It specifies CASSPTGQGNNEQFF.